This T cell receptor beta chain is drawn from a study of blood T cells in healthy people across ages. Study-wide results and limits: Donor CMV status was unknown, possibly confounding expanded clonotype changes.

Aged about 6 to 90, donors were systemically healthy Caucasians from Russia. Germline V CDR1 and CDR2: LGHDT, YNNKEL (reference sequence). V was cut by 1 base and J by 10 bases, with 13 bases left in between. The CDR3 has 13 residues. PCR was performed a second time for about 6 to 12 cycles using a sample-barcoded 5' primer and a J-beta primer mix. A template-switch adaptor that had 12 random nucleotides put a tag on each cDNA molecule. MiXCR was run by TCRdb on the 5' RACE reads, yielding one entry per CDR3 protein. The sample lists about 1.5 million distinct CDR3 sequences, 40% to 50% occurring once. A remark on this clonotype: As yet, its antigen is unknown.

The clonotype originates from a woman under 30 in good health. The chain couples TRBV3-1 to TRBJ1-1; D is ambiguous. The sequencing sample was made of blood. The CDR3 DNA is TGTGCCAGCAGCCAAGCGAGGCAGTTAAGAGCTTTCTTT. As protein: CASSQARQLRAFF.